A selection of T cell receptor beta chains follows, all from one sample in a study of blood T cell repertoires in COVID-19. TCRdb's copy holds only in-frame clones and misses some; the assay was immunoSEQ multiplex PCR. The sample carries approximately 230,000 clones, about 90% recorded once. The sample comprised peripheral blood. Source of these receptors: an elderly man with acute or convalescent COVID-19. The CDR3 runs from the conserved cysteine through the conserved F or W. Each record gives: clone size, CDR3 length, J gene, V gene, D gene, CDR3 protein, CDR3 DNA. The D gene is left open where the match is weak. Only part of the rows carry a size: once, few, many, or a class if the clone is expanded.

.,18,TRBJ2-2,TRBV28,.,CASSLPGYGRGNTGELFF,TGTGCCAGCAGTTTGCCAGGGTATGGGCGGGGGAACACCGGGGAGCTGTTTTTT
.,14,TRBJ1-6,TRBV19,.,CASPRRVGNSPLHF,TGTGCCAGTCCCCGCAGGGTTGGGAATTCACCCCTCCACTTT
.,16,TRBJ2-5,TRBV9,TRBD1,CASSPPTGGILETQYF,TGTGCCAGCAGCCCCCCGACAGGGGGCATACTAGAGACCCAGTACTTC
.,14,TRBJ2-5,TRBV15,.,CATSREARGETQYF,TGTGCCACCAGCAGAGAGGCTAGGGGGGAGACCCAGTACTTC
.,15,TRBJ1-5,TRBV3-1/TRBV3-2,.,CASSQRGAYNQPQHF,TGTGCCAGCAGCCAACGGGGGGCCTACAATCAGCCCCAGCATTTT
.,15,TRBJ2-3,TRBV7-6,TRBD2,CASSLAAGGIDTQYF,TGTGCCAGCAGCTTAGCGGCGGGGGGAATAGATACGCAGTATTTT
.,14,TRBJ1-6,TRBV19,TRBD1,CASSRDSGNSPLHF,TGTGCCAGTAGTCGGGACAGTGGTAATTCACCCCTCCACTTT
.,17,TRBJ2-1,TRBV19,.,CASSIFGTRSSYNEQFF,TGTGCCAGTAGTATTTTCGGGACACGGAGCTCCTACAATGAGCAGTTCTTC
few,14,TRBJ2-1,TRBV7-9,.,CASSLTNSHNEQFF,TGTGCCAGCAGCTTAACAAATAGCCACAATGAGCAGTTCTTC
.,15,TRBJ2-1,TRBV24-1,.,CATSEAGATYNEQFF,TGTGCCACCAGCGAGGCGGGGGCCACCTACAATGAGCAGTTCTTC
.,19,TRBJ2-7,TRBV27,TRBD2,CASSYASGNSLAGAYEQYF,TGTGCCAGCAGTTATGCCTCAGGGAATTCGCTAGCGGGGGCCTACGAGCAGTACTTC
.,14,TRBJ2-3,TRBV28,TRBD2,CASSTRLARDTQYF,TGTGCCAGCAGTACACGACTAGCGAGGGATACGCAGTATTTT
.,14,TRBJ2-7,TRBV10-3,TRBD1,CAISERGQAYEQYF,TGTGCCATCAGTGAGCGGGGACAGGCCTACGAGCAGTACTTC
once,16,TRBJ1-2,TRBV4-1,.,CASSQNSETVFYGYTF,TGCGCCAGCAGCCAAAATTCGGAGACAGTTTTCTATGGCTACACCTTC
.,14,TRBJ1-1,TRBV3-1/TRBV3-2,TRBD1,CASRSTSRDSETFF,TGTGCCAGCAGATCCACAAGTCGGGACAGTGAGACTTTCTTT
few,13,TRBJ1-1,TRBV6-2/TRBV6-3,TRBD1,CASSYDRDTEAFF,TGTGCCAGCAGTTACGACAGGGACACTGAAGCTTTCTTT
once,15,TRBJ2-5,TRBV7-8,TRBD2,CASSLIRVAGETQYF,TGTGCCAGCAGCTTAATTAGGGTAGCGGGAGAGACCCAGTACTTC
.,14,TRBJ1-3,TRBV6-5,.,CASRPWQMGNTIYF,TGTGCCAGCAGGCCCTGGCAGATGGGAAACACCATATATTTT
many,15,TRBJ2-7,TRBV23-1,.,CASSQAGIYSREQYF,TGCGCCAGCAGTCAGGCCGGGATCTACTCAAGGGAGCAGTACTTC
.,13,TRBJ2-7,TRBV7-6,.,CASSLARGDEQYF,TGTGCCAGCAGCTTAGCCAGGGGGGACGAGCAGTACTTC